The rows below give T cell receptor beta chains drawn from one sample of a study of sequential checkpoint blockade in melanoma. Assay used: immunoSEQ multiplex PCR; TCRdb lists only in-frame clones, some missing. Here the sample spans roughly 8,400 clones, 75% being singletons. Sequenced here: CD8+ T cells sorted from blood (inferred from file names), sampled from a patient given nivolumab and ipilimumab in sequence. Receptor source: a human donor with melanoma. Both conserved end residues are part of each CDR3. Each record gives: clone size, V gene, J gene, D gene, CDR3 protein, CDR3 DNA. The D gene is left open where the match is weak. A row's size may be missing; if present it is once, few, many or a size class.

clone size: .; V gene: TRBV28; J gene: TRBJ1-5; D gene: .; CDR3 protein: CASSLGGFSQPQHF; CDR3 DNA: TGTGCCAGCAGTTTAGGAGGGTTCAGTCAGCCCCAGCATTTT
clone size: .; V gene: TRBV7-6; J gene: TRBJ2-1; D gene: .; CDR3 protein: CASRGERSHNEQFF; CDR3 DNA: TGTGCCAGCCGGGGAGAGAGGTCCCACAATGAGCAGTTCTTC
clone size: few; V gene: TRBV30; J gene: TRBJ1-6; D gene: TRBD1; CDR3 protein: CAWSSGQGWSPLHF; CDR3 DNA: TGTGCCTGGAGTTCGGGACAGGGATGGTCACCCCTCCACTTT
clone size: few; V gene: TRBV4-3; J gene: TRBJ2-1; D gene: TRBD2; CDR3 protein: CASSQGVAGSYNEQFF; CDR3 DNA: TGCGCCAGCAGCCAAGGGGTAGCGGGGAGTTACAATGAGCAGTTCTTC
clone size: .; V gene: TRBV6-5; J gene: TRBJ1-6; D gene: TRBD1; CDR3 protein: CASRSTGEYNSPLHF; CDR3 DNA: TGTGCCAGCAGGAGTACAGGGGAATATAATTCACCCCTCCACTTT
clone size: .; V gene: TRBV7-2; J gene: TRBJ2-7; D gene: TRBD2; CDR3 protein: CASSSGLADSYEQYF; CDR3 DNA: TGTGCCAGCAGCTCTGGACTAGCGGATTCCTACGAGCAGTACTTC
clone size: .; V gene: TRBV9; J gene: TRBJ2-7; D gene: TRBD2; CDR3 protein: CASSAGGGGGSHEQYF; CDR3 DNA: TGTGCCAGCAGCGCCGGGGGGGGAGGAGGTAGCCACGAGCAGTACTTC
clone size: few; V gene: TRBV19; J gene: TRBJ2-1; D gene: .; CDR3 protein: CASSIGPEGNEQFF; CDR3 DNA: TGTGCCAGTAGTATAGGGCCTGAGGGCAATGAGCAGTTCTTC
clone size: .; V gene: TRBV9; J gene: TRBJ2-5; D gene: TRBD2; CDR3 protein: CASSVNAGGETQYF; CDR3 DNA: TGTGCCAGCAGCGTGAATGCGGGAGGGGAGACCCAGTACTTC
clone size: .; V gene: TRBV6-4; J gene: TRBJ2-3; D gene: TRBD2; CDR3 protein: CASSALAGGTDTQYF; CDR3 DNA: TGTGCCAGCAGTGCCTTAGCGGGAGGCACAGATACGCAGTATTTT
clone size: .; V gene: TRBV25-1; J gene: TRBJ2-3; D gene: TRBD1; CDR3 protein: CASSRGDRVDTDTQYF; CDR3 DNA: TGTGCCAGCAGTAGGGGGGACAGGGTAGACACAGATACGCAGTATTTT
clone size: .; V gene: TRBV6-5; J gene: TRBJ2-1; D gene: .; CDR3 protein: CASSLADYNEQFF; CDR3 DNA: TGTGCCAGCAGTTTAGCGGACTACAATGAGCAGTTCTTC
clone size: .; V gene: TRBV5-1; J gene: TRBJ2-7; D gene: .; CDR3 protein: CASSLGLNYEQYF; CDR3 DNA: TGCGCCAGCAGCTTGGGCCTAAACTACGAGCAGTACTTC
clone size: few; V gene: TRBV15; J gene: TRBJ1-5; D gene: .; CDR3 protein: CATSRRGRGSNQPQHF; CDR3 DNA: TGTGCCACCAGCAGAAGGGGGAGGGGGAGCAATCAGCCCCAGCATTTT
clone size: .; V gene: TRBV4-2; J gene: TRBJ2-7; D gene: TRBD2; CDR3 protein: CASSYQREATYEQYF; CDR3 DNA: TGTGCCAGCAGTTACCAGCGGGAGGCAACCTACGAGCAGTACTTC
clone size: .; V gene: TRBV4-1; J gene: TRBJ2-7; D gene: TRBD1; CDR3 protein: CASSQETGSSYEQYF; CDR3 DNA: TGCGCCAGCAGCCAAGAGACAGGGAGCTCCTACGAGCAGTACTTC
clone size: .; V gene: TRBV12-5; J gene: TRBJ2-6; D gene: .; CDR3 protein: CASGLVPPDSSGANVLTF; CDR3 DNA: TGTGCTAGTGGTTTGGTACCCCCGGACAGCTCTGGGGCCAACGTCCTGACTTTC
clone size: once; V gene: TRBV30; J gene: TRBJ2-7; D gene: .; CDR3 protein: CAWSLGSYEQYF; CDR3 DNA: TGTGCCTGGAGTCTCGGCTCCTACGAGCAGTACTTC
clone size: .; V gene: TRBV7-3; J gene: TRBJ2-3; D gene: .; CDR3 protein: CASSLEDWNTDTQYF; CDR3 DNA: TGTGCCAGCAGCTTAGAGGACTGGAACACAGATACGCAGTATTTT
clone size: .; V gene: TRBV4-1; J gene: TRBJ1-2; D gene: TRBD1; CDR3 protein: CASSQDGRTGKGLGYGYTF; CDR3 DNA: TGCGCCAGCAGCCAAGATGGTCGGACAGGGAAAGGGTTGGGCTATGGCTACACCTTC
clone size: .; V gene: TRBV15; J gene: TRBJ2-6; D gene: .; CDR3 protein: CATSSPPGGANVLTF; CDR3 DNA: TGTGCCACCAGCAGCCCACCCGGGGGGGCCAACGTCCTGACTTTC
clone size: once; V gene: TRBV7-2; J gene: TRBJ2-7; D gene: TRBD1; CDR3 protein: CASSPSGTGLYEQYF; CDR3 DNA: TGTGCCAGCAGCCCCTCCGGGACAGGGCTCTACGAGCAGTACTTC
clone size: large; V gene: TRBV4-3; J gene: TRBJ2-3; D gene: TRBD2; CDR3 protein: CASSQDAERDGDTQYF; CDR3 DNA: TGCGCCAGCAGCCAAGATGCGGAGCGGGACGGGGATACGCAGTATTTT
clone size: .; V gene: TRBV10-1; J gene: TRBJ2-7; D gene: TRBD1; CDR3 protein: CASSDGTGGSDEQYF; CDR3 DNA: TGCGCCAGCAGTGATGGGACAGGGGGGTCCGACGAGCAGTACTTC
clone size: .; V gene: TRBV4-3; J gene: TRBJ1-2; D gene: .; CDR3 protein: CASSQEVQTDYGYTF; CDR3 DNA: TGCGCCAGCAGCCAAGAAGTACAGACAGACTATGGCTACACCTTC
clone size: .; V gene: TRBV27; J gene: TRBJ1-1; D gene: TRBD1; CDR3 protein: CASSLTGGPSGMNTEAFF; CDR3 DNA: TGTGCCAGCAGTTTAACAGGGGGGCCCTCTGGGATGAACACTGAAGCTTTCTTT
clone size: .; V gene: TRBV27; J gene: TRBJ2-2; D gene: TRBD2; CDR3 protein: CASSLLRAGGTGELFF; CDR3 DNA: TGTGCCAGCAGTTTACTCAGGGCGGGGGGCACCGGGGAGCTGTTTTTT
clone size: .; V gene: TRBV4-1; J gene: TRBJ2-3; D gene: .; CDR3 protein: CASSQGRDRNTQYF; CDR3 DNA: TGCGCCAGCAGCCAAGGGAGAGACAGAAATACGCAGTATTTT
clone size: .; V gene: TRBV6-1; J gene: TRBJ2-7; D gene: .; CDR3 protein: CASSKGRGADPGEQYF; CDR3 DNA: TGTGCCAGCAGTAAAGGGCGAGGAGCGGACCCGGGGGAGCAGTACTTC
clone size: .; V gene: TRBV5-1; J gene: TRBJ2-7; D gene: TRBD1; CDR3 protein: CASSKGTGVSYEQYF; CDR3 DNA: TGCGCCAGCAGTAAGGGGACAGGGGTATCCTACGAGCAGTACTTC
clone size: .; V gene: TRBV9; J gene: TRBJ1-4; D gene: TRBD1; CDR3 protein: CASSIRGAPNEKLFF; CDR3 DNA: TGTGCCAGCAGCATCAGGGGGGCACCTAATGAAAAACTGTTTTTT
clone size: .; V gene: TRBV15; J gene: TRBJ2-1; D gene: TRBD2; CDR3 protein: CATSSRNSGGTANEQFF; CDR3 DNA: TGTGCCACCAGCTCTCGAAACAGCGGGGGTACTGCCAATGAGCAGTTCTTC
clone size: .; V gene: TRBV7-9; J gene: TRBJ2-5; D gene: .; CDR3 protein: CASSRGTWAGETQYF; CDR3 DNA: TGTGCCAGCAGCCGGGGGACCTGGGCTGGAGAGACCCAGTACTTC
clone size: .; V gene: TRBV4-3; J gene: TRBJ1-4; D gene: TRBD1; CDR3 protein: CASSQDFGTGAEKLFF; CDR3 DNA: TGCGCCAGCAGCCAAGATTTCGGGACAGGGGCTGAAAAACTGTTTTTT
clone size: few; V gene: TRBV6-1; J gene: TRBJ2-7; D gene: .; CDR3 protein: CASSYDAGSYEQYF; CDR3 DNA: TGTGCCAGCAGTTATGATGCGGGGTCCTACGAGCAGTACTTC
clone size: .; V gene: TRBV4-1; J gene: TRBJ1-1; D gene: .; CDR3 protein: CASSQARAGDNTEAFF; CDR3 DNA: TGCGCCAGCAGCCAAGCGAGGGCGGGTGATAACACTGAAGCTTTCTTT
clone size: medium-sized; V gene: TRBV18; J gene: TRBJ1-5; D gene: .; CDR3 protein: CASSPAESVNQPQHF; CDR3 DNA: TGTGCCAGCTCACCCGCAGAATCCGTTAATCAGCCCCAGCATTTT
clone size: .; V gene: TRBV19; J gene: TRBJ1-1; D gene: .; CDR3 protein: CASATPGEPDTEAFF; CDR3 DNA: TGTGCCAGTGCGACCCCGGGAGAACCTGACACTGAAGCTTTCTTT
clone size: .; V gene: TRBV30; J gene: TRBJ1-4; D gene: TRBD1; CDR3 protein: CAWSVGTGSNEKLFF; CDR3 DNA: TGTGCCTGGAGTGTAGGGACAGGATCTAATGAAAAACTGTTTTTT
clone size: few; V gene: TRBV6-1; J gene: TRBJ1-6; D gene: TRBD1; CDR3 protein: CASLSGQENSPLHF; CDR3 DNA: TGTGCCAGCCTGAGCGGACAGGAGAATTCACCCCTCCACTTT
clone size: .; V gene: TRBV5-5; J gene: TRBJ2-1; D gene: .; CDR3 protein: CASRVGGLGGSYNEQFF; CDR3 DNA: TGTGCCAGCAGAGTTGGCGGGTTAGGTGGTTCCTACAATGAGCAGTTCTTC
clone size: .; V gene: TRBV30; J gene: TRBJ1-2; D gene: .; CDR3 protein: CAWSVWDTSHTF; CDR3 DNA: TGTGCCTGGAGTGTATGGGACACCTCCCACACCTTC
clone size: .; V gene: TRBV5-4; J gene: TRBJ2-3; D gene: TRBD2; CDR3 protein: CASSDPTSSTDTQYF; CDR3 DNA: TGTGCCAGCAGCGACCCGACTAGCAGCACAGATACGCAGTATTTT